A selection of T cell receptor beta chains follows, all from one sample in a study of control samples from healthy donors and cancer patients. This table comes from immunoSEQ multiplex PCR, and its TCRdb copy is limited to in-frame clones, with some not included. The sample has 120,000 or so clones; 75% to 95% are singletons. Sequenced: blood. The origin of the receptors is a man between 18 and 35 years old in good health. CDR3s include the opening cysteine and the closing phenylalanine or tryptophan. A D gene is named only where the DNA matches it firmly. Expanded clones are given a class, and other clones once, few, many or no size at all.

DNA	CDR3	D	size	V	J
TGTGCCAGCAGTTACTGGGACAGGAGGGAGACCCAGTACTTC	CASSYWDRRETQYF	TRBD1	once	TRBV6-5	TRBJ2-5
TGCGCCAGCAGCTCTAGGGACGGATACAGCTCCTATAATTCACCCCTCCACTTT	CASSSRDGYSSYNSPLHF	-	-	TRBV5-1	TRBJ1-6
TGTGCCAGCAGTTCGGGACTCAACACTGAAGCTTTCTTT	CASSSGLNTEAFF	-	-	TRBV12-3/TRBV12-4	TRBJ1-1
TGTGCCAGCAGTCCAGGGGGGCGAATGAACACTGAAGCTTTCTTT	CASSPGGRMNTEAFF	TRBD1	-	TRBV27	TRBJ1-1
TGTGCCAGCAGGGCCGGACTAGCGACTCGCACAGATACGCAGTATTTT	CASRAGLATRTDTQYF	TRBD2	once	TRBV2	TRBJ2-3
TGTGCCAGCAGCTTGGCAGGTCGTGGGAACACTGAAGCTTTCTTT	CASSLAGRGNTEAFF	-	-	TRBV5-4	TRBJ1-1
TGTGCCAGCAGTTTCCTTACGGGGGGTCCTTTTTCCTCCTACGAGCAGTACTTC	CASSFLTGGPFSSYEQYF	TRBD2	-	TRBV27	TRBJ2-7
TGTGCCAGCAGCCGACGGGAAGCTGGGGCTTTCTTT	CASSRREAGAFF	-	-	TRBV7-9	TRBJ1-1
TGTGCCAGCAGCTTAGTTGGAGGGACGCCAGAGACCCAGTACTTC	CASSLVGGTPETQYF	-	-	TRBV11-2	TRBJ2-5
TGTGCCAGCAGTGTGACAGGGGGGACCGTGCCTGAAGCTTTCTTT	CASSVTGGTVPEAFF	TRBD1	-	TRBV2	TRBJ1-1
TGTGCCAGCAGCTTAAATCCGGGGCACACCTACGAGCAGTACTTC	CASSLNPGHTYEQYF	-	-	TRBV11-2	TRBJ2-7
TGTGCCAGCAGTTTCGGTGAGGCCTACGAGCAGTACTTC	CASSFGEAYEQYF	-	-	TRBV27	TRBJ2-7
TGTGCCAGCCGGGGACAGTACGAGCAGTACTTC	CASRGQYEQYF	TRBD1	once	TRBV6-5	TRBJ2-7
TGTGCCAGTAAACTAATATACAATGAGCAGTTCTTC	CASKLIYNEQFF	-	-	TRBV19	TRBJ2-1
TGTGCCACCAGTGATCTCGTTACGAATGAGCAGTTCTTC	CATSDLVTNEQFF	-	-	TRBV24-1	TRBJ2-1
TGTGCCAGCAGCTTAGTAAGGTCGGCTAGCGGGGGGCCCGAGCAGTACTTC	CASSLVRSASGGPEQYF	TRBD2	-	TRBV7-2	TRBJ2-7
TGTGCCAGCAGCCAACTAGACAATCAGCCCCAGCATTTT	CASSQLDNQPQHF	-	-	TRBV4-2	TRBJ1-5
TGCGCCAGCAGTGTGGGGTTTCCGGGGGCAGGTTCCGGGGAGCTGTTTTTT	CASSVGFPGAGSGELFF	-	-	TRBV10-2	TRBJ2-2
TGTGCCAGCAGTTCGACAGGGTTCGGGGCCAACGTCCTGACTTTC	CASSSTGFGANVLTF	TRBD1	-	TRBV27	TRBJ2-6
TGTGCCAGCAACCAGAACGGGGGCACTGAAGCTTTCTTT	CASNQNGGTEAFF	-	-	TRBV6-5	TRBJ1-1
TGTGCCAGCAGCTGGTGGGGACACTACACCGGGGAGCTGTTTTTT	CASSWWGHYTGELFF	-	few	TRBV5-5	TRBJ2-2
TGTGCCAGCAGCCAAGATCAGGGAACCTACGAGCAGTACTTC	CASSQDQGTYEQYF	-	-	TRBV14	TRBJ2-7
TGTGCCAGTAGCCCTCGCCGGACACTGGGCTACACCTTC	CASSPRRTLGYTF	-	-	TRBV19	TRBJ1-2
TGCGCCAGCAGCTTGGAGCCGGTATACTCTGGAAACACCATATATTTT	CASSLEPVYSGNTIYF	-	-	TRBV5-1	TRBJ1-3
TGTGCCAGCAGTGAAGTCGCAGGGGGTTGCACAGATACGCAGTATTTT	CASSEVAGGCTDTQYF	TRBD1	-	TRBV6-1	TRBJ2-3
TGTGCCACCAGCAGAGGACAGGGCCCCGGGGAGCTGTTTTTT	CATSRGQGPGELFF	TRBD1	-	TRBV15	TRBJ2-2
TGCGCCAGCAGCCAAGGTCCCGCGAACCAAGAGACCCAGTACTTC	CASSQGPANQETQYF	-	-	TRBV4-1	TRBJ2-5
TGTGCCAGTAGTATTGGACCGAGTGGGGGAGGCTACACCTTC	CASSIGPSGGGYTF	-	-	TRBV19	TRBJ1-2
TGTGCCAGCAGCCCAGTCGGGGGGGCCTACGAGCAGTACTTC	CASSPVGGAYEQYF	TRBD2	-	TRBV7-8	TRBJ2-7
TGTGCCAGTAGTAGAGACGGCGGAGACCCCTATGGCTACACCTTC	CASSRDGGDPYGYTF	-	-	TRBV19	TRBJ1-2
TGTGCCAGCAGCCGGGACTCCAACTATGGCTACACCTTC	CASSRDSNYGYTF	-	-	TRBV6-5	TRBJ1-2
TGTGCCAGCAGTGATCCTACAGGGGGCAACTACGAGCAGTACTTC	CASSDPTGGNYEQYF	TRBD1	once	TRBV6-1	TRBJ2-7
TGTGCCAGTAGAGGCAGGGGAGGTGGAAACACCATATATTTT	CASRGRGGGNTIYF	-	-	TRBV19	TRBJ1-3
TGTGCCAGTAGTATCCCCGGCTACGAGCAGTACTTC	CASSIPGYEQYF	-	once	TRBV19	TRBJ2-7
TGTGCCACCAGCAGGGGACGGGGACTGACAGATACGCAGTATTTT	CATSRGRGLTDTQYF	-	-	TRBV15	TRBJ2-3
TGTGCCAGCGCTGGGGGGGTGGGGAACAATTCACCCCTCCACTTT	CASAGGVGNNSPLHF	-	-	TRBV6-6	TRBJ1-6
TGTGCCATCAGTGTGGGTACTTATGGCTACACCTTC	CAISVGTYGYTF	-	once	TRBV10-3	TRBJ1-2
TGTGCCAGCAGCTTGGGTCCAGGTGTCCTATCCGGCTACACCTTC	CASSLGPGVLSGYTF	-	-	TRBV5-4	TRBJ1-2
TGCGCCAGCAGCCAAGGAGGGCAGGGGGCATCTGAAGCTTTCTTT	CASSQGGQGASEAFF	TRBD1	-	TRBV4-1	TRBJ1-1
TGCGCCAGCAGCCGCGCCCCCGCACAGGCTATCTACGAGCAGTACTTC	CASSRAPAQAIYEQYF	-	-	TRBV4-1	TRBJ2-7
TGTGCCAGCAGCACCCCCGGGACATTGAGGGCACCCCTCCACTTT	CASSTPGTLRAPLHF	-	-	TRBV5-6	TRBJ1-6
TGTGCCAGCAGCGCACAGGGCTACGAGCAGTACTTC	CASSAQGYEQYF	-	-	TRBV12-3/TRBV12-4	TRBJ2-7
TGCGCCAGCAGCCCGGGACAGGGGGCGAATCAGCCCCAGCATTTT	CASSPGQGANQPQHF	TRBD1	-	TRBV4-1	TRBJ1-5
TGTGCCAGCCGACAGGGTACTAACTATGGCTACACCTTC	CASRQGTNYGYTF	TRBD1	-	TRBV12-3/TRBV12-4	TRBJ1-2
TGTGCCAGCTCACCGACAGGGGACTCCTACGAGCAGTACTTC	CASSPTGDSYEQYF	TRBD1	-	TRBV18	TRBJ2-7
TGTGCCAGCAGCTTCTTGGGATCCACTGAAGCTTTCTTT	CASSFLGSTEAFF	-	-	TRBV7-3	TRBJ1-1
TGTGCCAGCATGGGGACGACTGGAAACACCATATATTTT	CASMGTTGNTIYF	-	-	TRBV2	TRBJ1-3